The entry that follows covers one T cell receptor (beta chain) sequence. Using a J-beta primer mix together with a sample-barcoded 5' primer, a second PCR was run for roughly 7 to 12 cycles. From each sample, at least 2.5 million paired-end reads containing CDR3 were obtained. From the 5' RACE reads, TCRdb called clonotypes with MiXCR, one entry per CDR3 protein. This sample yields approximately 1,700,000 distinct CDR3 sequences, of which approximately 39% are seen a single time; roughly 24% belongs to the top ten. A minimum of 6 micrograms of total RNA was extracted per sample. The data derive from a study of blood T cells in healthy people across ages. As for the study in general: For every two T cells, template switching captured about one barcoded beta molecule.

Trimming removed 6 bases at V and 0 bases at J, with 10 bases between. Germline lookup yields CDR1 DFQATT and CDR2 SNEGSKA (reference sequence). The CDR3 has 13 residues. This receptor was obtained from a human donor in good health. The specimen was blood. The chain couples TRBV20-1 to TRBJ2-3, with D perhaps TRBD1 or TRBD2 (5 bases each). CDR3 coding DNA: TGCAGTGCGTGGGACGGCAGCACAGATACGCAGTATTTT. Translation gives CSAWDGSTDTQYF.